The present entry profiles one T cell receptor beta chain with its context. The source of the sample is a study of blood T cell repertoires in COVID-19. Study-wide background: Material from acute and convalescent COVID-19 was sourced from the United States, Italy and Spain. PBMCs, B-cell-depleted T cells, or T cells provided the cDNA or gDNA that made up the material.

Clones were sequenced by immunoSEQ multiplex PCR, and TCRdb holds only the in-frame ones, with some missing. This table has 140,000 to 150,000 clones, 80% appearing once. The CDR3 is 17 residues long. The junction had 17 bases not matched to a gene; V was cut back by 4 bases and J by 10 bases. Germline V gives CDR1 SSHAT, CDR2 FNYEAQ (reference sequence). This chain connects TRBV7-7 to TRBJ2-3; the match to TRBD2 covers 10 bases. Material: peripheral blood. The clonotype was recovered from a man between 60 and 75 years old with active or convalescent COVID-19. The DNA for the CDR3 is TGTGCCAGCAGCTCCCGGACTAGCGGAGGCCCTCGAGGATCGCAGTATTTT. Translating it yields CASSSRTSGGPRGSQYF.